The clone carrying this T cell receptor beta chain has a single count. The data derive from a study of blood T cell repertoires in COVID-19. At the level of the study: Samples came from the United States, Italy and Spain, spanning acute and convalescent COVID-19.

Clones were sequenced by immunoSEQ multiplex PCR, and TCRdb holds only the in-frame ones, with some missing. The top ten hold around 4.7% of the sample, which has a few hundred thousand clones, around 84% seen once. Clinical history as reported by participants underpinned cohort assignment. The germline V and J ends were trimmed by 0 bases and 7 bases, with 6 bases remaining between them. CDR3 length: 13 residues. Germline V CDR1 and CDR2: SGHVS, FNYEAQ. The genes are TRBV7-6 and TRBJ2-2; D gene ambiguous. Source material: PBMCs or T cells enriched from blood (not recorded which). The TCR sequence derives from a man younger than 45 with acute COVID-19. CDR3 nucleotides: TGTGCCAGCAGCTTAGCGATGAGCGGGGAGCTGTTTTTT. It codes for CASSLAMSGELFF.